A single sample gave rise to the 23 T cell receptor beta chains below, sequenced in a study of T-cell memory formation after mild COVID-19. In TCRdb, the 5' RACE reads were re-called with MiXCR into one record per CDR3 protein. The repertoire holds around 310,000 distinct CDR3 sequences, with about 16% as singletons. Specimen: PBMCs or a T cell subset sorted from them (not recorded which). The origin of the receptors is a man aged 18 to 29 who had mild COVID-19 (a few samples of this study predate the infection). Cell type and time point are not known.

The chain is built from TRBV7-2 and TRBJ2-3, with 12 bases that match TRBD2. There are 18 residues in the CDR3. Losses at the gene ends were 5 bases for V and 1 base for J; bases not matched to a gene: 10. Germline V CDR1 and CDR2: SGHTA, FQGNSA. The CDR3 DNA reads TGTGCCAGCAGCCCTTGGGCTAGCGGGGGGGCTGGCACAGATACGCAGTATTTT. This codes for CASSPWASGGAGTDTQYF.

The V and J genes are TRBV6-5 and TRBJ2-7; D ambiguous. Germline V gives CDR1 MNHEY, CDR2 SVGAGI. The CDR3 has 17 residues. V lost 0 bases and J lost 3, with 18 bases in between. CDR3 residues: CASSYSHGVTQGYEQYF. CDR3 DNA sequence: TGTGCCAGCAGTTACTCCCATGGGGTCACTCAAGGCTACGAGCAGTACTTC.

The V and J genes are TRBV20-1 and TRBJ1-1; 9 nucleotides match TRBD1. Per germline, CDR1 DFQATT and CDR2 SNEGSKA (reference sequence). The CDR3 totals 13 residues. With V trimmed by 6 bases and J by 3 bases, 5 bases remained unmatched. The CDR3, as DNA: TGCAGTGCCAGCACAGGGGGCTACACTGAAGCTTTCTTT. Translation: CSASTGGYTEAFF.

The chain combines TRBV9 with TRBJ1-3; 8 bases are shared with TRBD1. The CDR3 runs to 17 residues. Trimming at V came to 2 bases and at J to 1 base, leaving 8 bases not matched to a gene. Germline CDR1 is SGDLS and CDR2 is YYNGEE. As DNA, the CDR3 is TGTGCCAGCAGCGTGGCCGGGACAGGATATTCTGGAAACACCATATATTTT. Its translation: CASSVAGTGYSGNTIYF.

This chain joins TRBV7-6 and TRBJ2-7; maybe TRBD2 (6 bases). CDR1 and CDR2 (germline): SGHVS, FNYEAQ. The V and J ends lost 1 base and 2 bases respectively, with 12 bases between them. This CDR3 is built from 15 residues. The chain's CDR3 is CASSLGTGVAYEQYF. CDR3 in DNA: TGTGCCAGCAGCTTAGGTACGGGGGTTGCCTACGAGCAGTACTTC.

CDR3 protein: CASSEGTSGYNEQFF. In DNA, the CDR3 is TGTGCCAGCAGTGAAGGGACTAGCGGGTACAATGAGCAGTTCTTC. The rearrangement joins TRBV2 to TRBJ2-1, with TRBD2 matching over 11 bases. The CDR3 covers 15 residues. Germline CDR1 is SNHLY and CDR2 is FYNNEI. V was pared by 1 base and J by 4 bases, with 0 bases of the junction left unmatched.

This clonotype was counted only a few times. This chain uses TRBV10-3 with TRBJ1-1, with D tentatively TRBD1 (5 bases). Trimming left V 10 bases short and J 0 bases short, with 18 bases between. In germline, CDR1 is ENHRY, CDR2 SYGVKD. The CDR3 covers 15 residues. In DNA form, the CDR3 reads TGTGCCACCTGGGAGGGGTTTGGGATGAACACTGAAGCTTTCTTT. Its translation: CATWEGFGMNTEAFF.

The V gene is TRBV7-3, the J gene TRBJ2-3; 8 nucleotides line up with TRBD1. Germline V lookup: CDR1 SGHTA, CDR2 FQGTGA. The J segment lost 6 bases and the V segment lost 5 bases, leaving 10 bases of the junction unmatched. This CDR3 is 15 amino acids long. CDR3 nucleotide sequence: TGTGCCAGCAGCCTAATGTCCGGGACAGGCGATACGCAGTATTTT. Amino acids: CASSLMSGTGDTQYF.

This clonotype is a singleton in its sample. CDR3 sequence: CASSVGGTTGQPQHF. The DNA of the CDR3 is TGTGCCAGCAGCGTAGGGGGGACAACTGGGCAGCCCCAGCATTTT. The chain is built from TRBV9 and TRBJ1-5, with a possible D match to TRBD1 (6 bases). The CDR3 has 15 amino acids. Per the germline V gene, CDR1 is SGDLS and CDR2 is YYNGEE. Trimming removed 0 bases at V and 7 bases at J, with 14 bases between. Based on the CDR3 plus reference TRBV9 and TRBJ1-5, the full variable domain is DSGVTQTPKHLITATGQRVTLRCSPRSGDLSVYWYQQSLDQGLQFLIQYYNGEERAKGNILERFSAQQFPDLHSELNLSSLELGDSALYFCASSVGGTTGQPQHFGDGTRLSIL.

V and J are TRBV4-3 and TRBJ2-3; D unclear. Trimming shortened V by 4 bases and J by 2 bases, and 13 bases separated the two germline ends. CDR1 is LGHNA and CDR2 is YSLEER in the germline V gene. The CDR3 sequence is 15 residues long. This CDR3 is CASSPRYPVTDTQYF. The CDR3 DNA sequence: TGCGCCAGCAGCCCTAGATACCCCGTCACAGATACGCAGTATTTT.

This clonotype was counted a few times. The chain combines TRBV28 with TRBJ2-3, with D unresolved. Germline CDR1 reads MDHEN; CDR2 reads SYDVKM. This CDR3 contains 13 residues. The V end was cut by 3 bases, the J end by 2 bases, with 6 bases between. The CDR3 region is CASSFYITDTQYF. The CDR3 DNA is TGTGCCAGCAGTTTTTACATCACAGATACGCAGTATTTT.

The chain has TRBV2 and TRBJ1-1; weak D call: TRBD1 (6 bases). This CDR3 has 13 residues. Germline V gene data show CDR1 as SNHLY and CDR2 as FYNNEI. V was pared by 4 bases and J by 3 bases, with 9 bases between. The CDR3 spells CASSGQAHTEAFF. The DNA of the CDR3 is TGTGCCAGCAGTGGACAGGCTCACACTGAAGCTTTCTTT.

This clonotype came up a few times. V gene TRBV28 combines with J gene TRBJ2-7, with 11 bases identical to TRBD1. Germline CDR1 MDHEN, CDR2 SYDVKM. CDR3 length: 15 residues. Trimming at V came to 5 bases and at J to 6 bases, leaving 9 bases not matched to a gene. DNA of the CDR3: TGTGCCAGCAGTCCCCGGGACAGGGGGATTGTCGAGCAGTACGTC. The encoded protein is CASSPRDRGIVEQYV.

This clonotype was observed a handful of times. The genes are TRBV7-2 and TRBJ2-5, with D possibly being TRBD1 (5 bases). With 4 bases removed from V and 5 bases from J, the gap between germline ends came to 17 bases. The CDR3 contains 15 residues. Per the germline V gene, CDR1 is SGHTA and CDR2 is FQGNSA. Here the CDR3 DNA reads TGTGCCAGCAGCTCGCCCCAGGGCATACACGAGACCCAGTACTTC. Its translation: CASSSPQGIHETQYF.

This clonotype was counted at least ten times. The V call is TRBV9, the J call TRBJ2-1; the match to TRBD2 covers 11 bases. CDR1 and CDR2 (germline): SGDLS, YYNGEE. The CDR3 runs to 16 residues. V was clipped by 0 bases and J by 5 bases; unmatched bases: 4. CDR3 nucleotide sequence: TGTGCCAGCAGCGTAGGAACTAGCGGGGGAAACAATGAGCAGTTCTTC. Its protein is CASSVGTSGGNNEQFF.

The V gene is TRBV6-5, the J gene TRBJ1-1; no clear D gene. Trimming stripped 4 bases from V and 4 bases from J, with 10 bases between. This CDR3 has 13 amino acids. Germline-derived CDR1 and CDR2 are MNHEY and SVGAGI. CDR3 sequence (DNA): TGTGCCAGCAGTTTAGGGATCGGCACTGAAGCTTTCTTT. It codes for CASSLGIGTEAFF.

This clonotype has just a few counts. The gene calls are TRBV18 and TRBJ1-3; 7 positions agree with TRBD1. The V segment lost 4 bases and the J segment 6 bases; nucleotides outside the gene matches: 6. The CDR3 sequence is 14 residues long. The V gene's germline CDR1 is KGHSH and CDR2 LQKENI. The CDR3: CASSRNRGENTIYF. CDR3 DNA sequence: TGTGCCAGCTCACGGAACAGGGGAGAAAACACCATATATTTT.

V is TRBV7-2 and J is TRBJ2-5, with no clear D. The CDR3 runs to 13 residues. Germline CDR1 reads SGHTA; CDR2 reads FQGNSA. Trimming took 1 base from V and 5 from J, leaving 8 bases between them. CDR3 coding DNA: TGTGCCAGCAGCTTAGGCGAGGTGGAGACCCAGTACTTC. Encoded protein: CASSLGEVETQYF.

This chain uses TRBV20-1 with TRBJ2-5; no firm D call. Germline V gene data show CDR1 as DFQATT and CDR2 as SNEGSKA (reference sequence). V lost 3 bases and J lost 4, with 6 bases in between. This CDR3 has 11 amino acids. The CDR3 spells CSASFGETQYF. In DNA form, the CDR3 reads TGCAGTGCTAGTTTCGGAGAGACCCAGTACTTC.

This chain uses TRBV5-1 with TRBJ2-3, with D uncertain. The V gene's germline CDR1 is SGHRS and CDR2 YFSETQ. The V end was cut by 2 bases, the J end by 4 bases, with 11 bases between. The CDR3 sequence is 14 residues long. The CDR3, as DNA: TGCGCCAGCAGCTTACGAAGGCCTTCAGATACGCAGTATTTT. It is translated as CASSLRRPSDTQYF.

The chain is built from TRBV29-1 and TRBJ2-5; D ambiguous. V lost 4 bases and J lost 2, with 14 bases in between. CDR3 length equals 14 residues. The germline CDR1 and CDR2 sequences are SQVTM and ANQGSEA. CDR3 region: CSVGSVGPQETQYF. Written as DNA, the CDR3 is TGCAGCGTTGGGTCTGTGGGTCCGCAAGAGACCCAGTACTTC.

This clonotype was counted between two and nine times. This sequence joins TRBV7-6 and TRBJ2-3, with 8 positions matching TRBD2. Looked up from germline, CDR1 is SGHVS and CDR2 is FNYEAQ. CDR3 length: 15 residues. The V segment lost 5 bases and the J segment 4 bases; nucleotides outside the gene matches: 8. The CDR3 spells CASSIGGGFPDTQYF. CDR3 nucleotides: TGTGCCAGCAGCATCGGGGGGGGGTTCCCAGATACGCAGTATTTT.

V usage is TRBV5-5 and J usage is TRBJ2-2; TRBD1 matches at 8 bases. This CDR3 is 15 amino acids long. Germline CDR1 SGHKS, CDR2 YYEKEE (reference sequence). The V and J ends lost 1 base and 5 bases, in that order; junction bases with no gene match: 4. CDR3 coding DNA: TGTGCCAGCAGCTTGAAGCAGGGGGCGACCGGGGAGCTGTTTTTT. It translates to CASSLKQGATGELFF.